These T cell receptor beta chains were read from a single sample in a study of read filtering for tumor transcriptome and immune sequencing. TCRdb recomputed calls from the reads with MiXCR, one row per CDR3 protein. This table holds some 130,000 distinct CDR3 sequences, over 10% found once. Sequenced material: a population of CD138-negative cells sorted from bone marrow. Source of these receptors: a donor over 35 with multiple myeloma. The CDR3 runs from the conserved cysteine through the conserved F or W. D genes are given only for firm matches. Clone size appears in some rows only: once, few, many, or a class for an expanded clone.

J	D	V	size	CDR3	DNA
TRBJ2-3	.	TRBV2	many	CASSEATDTQYF	TGTGCCAGCAGTGAAGCGACAGATACGCAGTATTTT
TRBJ2-3	.	TRBV11-1	many	CASSLNTDTQYF	TGTGCCAGCAGCTTAAACACAGATACGCAGTATTTT
TRBJ1-2	TRBD1	TRBV2	many	CASTRTGGNYGYTF	TGTGCCAGCACCAGGACAGGGGGCAACTATGGCTACACCTTC
TRBJ2-1	.	TRBV12-3/TRBV12-4	many	CASSLRRVGNEQFF	TGTGCCAGCAGTTTGAGAAGGGTAGGGAATGAGCAGTTCTTC
TRBJ2-3	TRBD1	TRBV6-1	many	CASIISGGSRPDTQYF	TGTGCCAGCATTATCTCAGGGGGCTCCCGACCAGATACGCAGTATTTT
TRBJ2-1	TRBD2	TRBV6-1	many	CASSELAGNYNEQFF	TGTGCCAGCAGTGAGTTAGCGGGGAACTACAATGAGCAGTTCTTC
TRBJ1-4	TRBD1	TRBV28	.	CASSPPQGAREKLFF	TGTGCCAGCAGTCCCCCACAGGGGGCCCGTGAAAAACTGTTTTTT
TRBJ2-1	TRBD2	TRBV7-2	many	CASSSDLRGGNEQFF	TGTGCCAGCAGCTCCGACTTGCGGGGGGGCAATGAGCAGTTCTTC
TRBJ2-1	.	TRBV5-1	many	CASSLGAGANGDEQFF	TGCGCCAGCAGCTTGGGTGCGGGGGCAAACGGGGATGAGCAGTTCTTC
TRBJ1-3	.	TRBV3-1	few	CASSQDSSLGNTIYF	TGTGCCAGCAGCCAAGATTCGTCCCTTGGAAACACCATATATTTT
TRBJ2-6	TRBD1	TRBV19	.	CATSDRGRFGANVLTF	TGTGCCACCTCGGACAGGGGGCGCTTTGGGGCCAACGTCCTGACTTTC
TRBJ2-2	.	TRBV7-2	many	CASSQQGGFTGELFF	TGTGCCAGCAGCCAACAGGGCGGTTTCACCGGGGAGCTGTTTTTT
TRBJ2-2	.	TRBV28	many	CASSKLTVNTGELFF	TGTGCCAGCAGCAAGTTGACGGTGAACACCGGGGAGCTGTTTTTT
TRBJ2-1	TRBD2	TRBV7-9	many	CASSLAFGRAYNEQFF	TGTGCCAGCAGCTTAGCTTTCGGGAGGGCCTACAATGAGCAGTTCTTC
TRBJ2-3	.	TRBV6-1	once	CASSETAPRLDTQYF	TGTGCCAGCAGTGAGACTGCCCCCAGATTGGATACGCAGTATTTT
TRBJ2-5	.	TRBV3-1	few	CASSHQARETQYF	TGTGCCAGCAGCCATCAGGCCCGGGAGACCCAGTACTTC
TRBJ2-1	TRBD1	TRBV15	many	CATSRDRDRVAYNEQFF	TGTGCCACCAGCAGAGATCGGGACAGGGTCGCCTACAATGAGCAGTTCTTC
TRBJ1-5	TRBD1	TRBV20-1	many	CSATGQPYSNQPQHF	TGCAGTGCCACGGGACAGCCTTATAGCAATCAGCCCCAGCATTTT
TRBJ2-7	TRBD2	TRBV7-9	many	CASSLSSGSSNEQYF	TGTGCCAGCAGCTTATCTAGCGGGAGCTCCAACGAGCAGTACTTC
TRBJ2-3	.	TRBV5-1	many	CASSSPSTDTQYF	TGCGCCAGCAGCTCACCCAGCACAGATACGCAGTATTTT
TRBJ1-1	.	TRBV19	.	CASSMDGQNTEAFF	TGTGCCAGTAGTATGGACGGACAGAACACTGAAGCTTTCTTT
TRBJ2-5	.	TRBV25-1	.	CASSGLPGRQTRETQYF	TGCGCCAGCAGTGGCCTTCCGGGACGACAAACTCGGGAGACCCAGTACTTC
TRBJ1-4	TRBD1	TRBV12-3/TRBV12-4	many	CASRAGDREWDEKLFF	TGTGCCAGCAGGGCCGGGGACAGGGAATGGGATGAAAAACTGTTTTTT
TRBJ2-5	TRBD1	TRBV20-1	few	CSARGGFRGRETQYF	TGCAGTGCTAGAGGAGGCTTCAGGGGGCGAGAGACCCAGTACTTC
TRBJ2-1	TRBD1	TRBV5-1	many	CASSLEGQGWNEQFF	TGCGCCAGCAGCTTGGAGGGACAGGGATGGAATGAGCAGTTCTTC
TRBJ2-1	TRBD2	TRBV5-1	many	CASSLGSSGRYNEQFF	TGCGCCAGCAGCTTGGGCTCTAGCGGGAGATACAATGAGCAGTTCTTC
TRBJ1-2	.	TRBV7-2	.	CASSLATGAYGYTF	TGTGCCAGCAGCTTAGCAACGGGCGCATATGGCTACACCTTC
TRBJ2-7	TRBD1	TRBV29-1	once	CGGGQGVYEQYF	TGCGGCGGAGGACAGGGGGTGTACGAGCAGTACTTC
TRBJ2-1	TRBD1	TRBV27	many	CASSPRDRGSASYNEQFF	TGTGCCAGCAGTCCCCGGGACAGGGGATCGGCTTCCTACAATGAGCAGTTCTTC
TRBJ1-1	.	TRBV29-1	few	CSVNRDTEAFF	TGCAGCGTTAATAGGGATACTGAAGCTTTCTTT
TRBJ2-4	TRBD1	TRBV7-9	.	CASSRYRGDKNIQYF	TGTGCCAGCAGCCGGTACAGGGGTGACAAAAACATTCAGTACTTC
TRBJ2-5	TRBD2	TRBV6-1	many	CASSARAGETQYF	TGTGCCAGCAGTGCAAGAGCGGGGGAGACCCAGTACTTC
TRBJ2-2	TRBD1	TRBV2	few	CASTSQGAFGGELFF	TGTGCCAGCACTTCACAGGGGGCATTTGGCGGGGAGCTGTTTTTT
TRBJ2-3	.	TRBV7-9	many	CAAGQGNTDTQYF	TGTGCCGCGGGGCAGGGAAACACAGATACGCAGTATTTT
TRBJ2-4	.	TRBV28	.	CASSPTAREDIQYF	TGTGCCAGCAGTCCGACAGCGCGGGAAGACATTCAGTACTTC
TRBJ2-1	.	TRBV27	.	CASSFRWGWTSPQQFF	TGTGCCAGCAGTTTCAGGTGGGGATGGACTTCACCACAACAGTTCTTC
TRBJ2-5	TRBD1	TRBV20-1	many	CSASRDRGLETQYF	TGCAGTGCTAGTCGGGACAGGGGACTGGAGACCCAGTACTTC
TRBJ2-1	.	TRBV28	many	CASSLLDRNEQFF	TGTGCCAGCAGTTTGTTGGACCGCAATGAGCAGTTCTTC
TRBJ1-2	TRBD1	TRBV2	many	CASRQGTGSGYGYTF	TGTGCCAGCAGACAAGGGACAGGGTCAGGGTATGGCTACACCTTC
TRBJ2-4	.	TRBV20-1	many	CSAKDRAGGLAKNIQYF	TGCAGTGCTAAGGACAGGGCGGGGGGTTTAGCCAAAAACATTCAGTACTTC
TRBJ1-5	TRBD1	TRBV2	many	CASGSGTAANQPQHF	TGTGCCAGCGGTTCCGGGACAGCCGCTAATCAGCCCCAGCATTTT
TRBJ2-1	.	TRBV30	many	CAWSTGNEQFF	TGTGCCTGGAGTACCGGGAATGAGCAGTTCTTC
TRBJ2-5	.	TRBV5-4	few	CASSQSGYETQYF	TGTGCCAGCAGCCAGAGCGGATACGAGACCCAGTACTTC
TRBJ2-3	.	TRBV5-4	.	CASSSTGRFADTQYF	TGTGCCAGCAGCTCCACAGGGAGATTTGCAGATACGCAGTATTTT
TRBJ2-3	TRBD1	TRBV29-1	many	CSVDQGASTDTQYF	TGCAGCGTTGATCAGGGGGCCAGCACAGATACGCAGTATTTT
TRBJ1-5	TRBD1	TRBV7-2	.	CTSSLQGAGEPQHF	TGTACCAGCAGCTTACAGGGGGCGGGCGAGCCCCAGCATTTT
TRBJ2-7	TRBD2	TRBV11-2	.	CACSILQRDGAYF	TGTGCCTGCAGCATATTACAGCGGGACGGGGCGTACTTC
TRBJ2-6	TRBD1	TRBV24-1	.	CATGQGTGANVLTF	TGTGCCACCGGACAGGGGACTGGGGCCAACGTCCTGACTTTC
TRBJ2-1	TRBD2	TRBV16	many	CASSPGTSGAREQFF	TGTGCCAGCAGCCCCGGGACTAGCGGGGCTCGTGAGCAGTTCTTC
TRBJ2-1	TRBD2	TRBV11-3	many	CASRGNAGGRLFF	TGTGCCAGCAGGGGGAACGCGGGGGGGCGATTGTTCTTC
TRBJ1-1	.	TRBV29-1	many	CSVHENTEAFF	TGCAGCGTTCATGAGAACACTGAAGCTTTCTTT
TRBJ2-1	TRBD2	TRBV7-3	many	CASSSGGINEQFF	TGTGCCAGCAGCTCCGGGGGGATCAATGAGCAGTTCTTC
TRBJ2-2	TRBD2	TRBV2	few	CASSEPRERPGELFF	TGTGCCAGCAGTGAGCCGCGGGAGAGACCCGGGGAGCTGTTTTTT
TRBJ2-6	TRBD2	TRBV5-1	many	CASRLAGSGANVLTF	TGCGCCAGCAGACTAGCGGGATCTGGGGCCAACGTCCTGACTTTC